This T cell receptor (beta chain) is drawn from a study of T cell repertoires in cytomegalovirus infection. The wider study: Recently described HLA-C-restricted plus well-studied HLA-B-restricted CMV epitopes were used. Study observations and caveats: Summed frequency of public TCR beta families distinguished CMV carriers with the relevant HLA.

TCRdb ran MiXCR on the reads and lists one entry per CDR3 protein. The sample contains approximately 600,000 distinct CDR3 sequences, approximately 40% of which appear only once. A word on this clonotype: No antigen is known for it.

The V gene lost 6 bases and the J gene lost 0 bases, with 12 bases spanning the gap. Germline CDR1 SGHTA, CDR2 FQGNSA. The CDR3 is made up of 15 amino acids. The rearrangement uses TRBV7-2 and TRBJ2-1; D gene unclear. Sample: cultured PBMCs, taken from culture after CMV antigen stimulation. This TCR came from a human donor in good health (CMV status not recorded). Some clones in this sample may be carry-over from other donors' samples. The CDR3, as DNA: TGTGCCAGCAGGGGCAGTTTTAGCTCCTACAATGAGCAGTTCTTC. This gives the protein CASRGSFSSYNEQFF.